These 16 T cell receptor beta chains were sequenced from one sample in a study of T cells after yellow fever vaccination (dated by TCRdb to about 2019). Library generation was performed with 5' RACE. The reads were generated on an Illumina NovaSeq 6000. TCRdb redid the processing of the public reads, applying fastp at Q25 and MiXCR, and retained in-frame beta chains. Entries that share a CDR3 protein sequence are merged under the most common genes and DNA. The sample yields about 430,000 distinct CDR3 sequences; roughly a sixth were counted once. Over 15% of the sample is held by the ten biggest clonotypes. The treatment or condition label for this specimen denotes: live attenuated yellow fever vaccine strain. The sample in question was PBMCs, obtained before the yellow fever booster vaccination. The origin of the receptors is a man aged 18-30 years who received the YFV17D yellow fever vaccine.

The CDR3 DNA is TGTGCCAGTAGTATCGGACAGACATACACCTTC. Its protein is CASSIGQTYTF. The chain has TRBV19 and TRBJ1-2; D is possibly TRBD1 (6 bases). Trimming shortened V by 3 bases and J by 11 bases, and 10 bases separated the two germline ends. The CDR3 is 11 amino acids. The germline V gene encodes CDR1 LNHDA and CDR2 SQIVND (reference sequence).

Only a few counts were recorded for this clonotype. This chain links TRBV18 with TRBJ2-1; possibly TRBD1 for D (5 bases). The CDR3 totals 15 residues. The V and J ends lost 2 bases and 4 bases respectively, with 12 bases between them. In germline, CDR1 is KGHSH, CDR2 LQKENI. CDR3 DNA: TGTGCCAGCTCACCATCCGGACACGTTTACAATGAGCAGTTCTTC. Translated, it gives CASSPSGHVYNEQFF.

This chain connects TRBV28 to TRBJ2-5; 12 nucleotides align to TRBD1. J lost 6 bases, V lost 2 bases, and 4 bases had no gene match. This CDR3 spans 15 amino acids. Germline V CDR1 and CDR2: MDHEN, SYDVKM. The CDR3 sequence: CASSLGGQGAKTQYF. The DNA of the CDR3 is TGTGCCAGCAGTTTAGGGGGACAGGGGGCAAAGACCCAGTACTTC.

This clonotype was observed a single time. The V gene is TRBV6-6, the J gene TRBJ1-5; no firm D call. The CDR3 has 11 residues. CDR1 and CDR2 (germline): MNHNY, SVGAGI (reference sequence). V was clipped by 6 bases and J by 5 bases, with 5 bases between them. CDR3 DNA sequence: TGTGCCAGCAGGGGCTATCAGCCCCAGCATTTT. Protein product: CASRGYQPQHF.

This clonotype was recorded only once. The rearrangement uses TRBV6-2 or TRBV6-3 and TRBJ1-5; the D is unclear. V lost 6 bases and J lost 7, with 10 bases in between. This CDR3 is built from 12 residues. The V gene's germline CDR1 is MNHEY and CDR2 SVGEGT. This CDR3 reads CASRGPGQPQHF. CDR3 DNA sequence: TGTGCCAGCAGAGGGCCGGGGCAGCCCCAGCATTTT.

This clonotype was observed a few times. J is TRBJ2-3 and V is TRBV12-3 or TRBV12-4; D is perhaps TRBD2 (6 bases). The germline V and J ends were trimmed by 6 bases and 1 base, with 17 bases remaining between them. The CDR3 runs to 16 residues. The CDR3 reads CASSPVPGLGTDTQYF. As DNA, the CDR3 is TGTGCCAGCAGCCCAGTTCCGGGACTTGGCACAGATACGCAGTATTTT.

This clonotype was picked up many times. The gene calls are TRBV10-3 and TRBJ1-5; 8 nucleotides match TRBD1. J gave up 3 bases and V 2 bases, and 3 bases lay outside the gene matches. This CDR3 spans 15 amino acids. Germline V gives CDR1 ENHRY, CDR2 SYGVKD. The CDR3 sequence is CAISEPGQDNQPQHF. The CDR3 bases are TGTGCCATCAGTGAGCCGGGACAGGACAATCAGCCCCAGCATTTT.

This clonotype appeared many times. The rearrangement joins TRBV7-8 to TRBJ2-1, with unresolved D. This CDR3 is built from 15 residues. The V gene's germline CDR1 is SGHVS and CDR2 FQNEAQ. Trimming left V 3 bases short and J 0 bases short, with 9 bases between. The CDR3 loop reads CASSLGQASYNEQFF. The CDR3 bases are TGTGCCAGCAGCTTGGGTCAGGCCTCCTACAATGAGCAGTTCTTC.

This clonotype was observed a few times. The chain couples TRBV15 to TRBJ1-1; D call uncertain. CDR1 is LNHNV, CDR2 YYDKDF, per germline (reference sequence). Deletions cut 5 bases from V and 4 bases from J, with 20 bases between. The CDR3 consists of 16 residues. The CDR3 region is CATSEKLSDVATEAFF. DNA of the CDR3: TGTGCCACCAGCGAAAAACTCAGCGACGTGGCCACTGAAGCTTTCTTT.

This clonotype was recorded a few times. The rearrangement links TRBV12-3 or TRBV12-4 to TRBJ1-1; 10 nucleotides agree with TRBD1. The trim removed 6 bases at V and 7 bases at J, leaving 5 bases unmatched. The CDR3 is 13 residues long. CDR3 sequence (DNA): TGTGCCAGCAGGACAGGGGGCCATGGTGAAGCTTTCTTT. It is translated as CASRTGGHGEAFF.

This clonotype came up a few times. This chain connects TRBV6-5 to TRBJ1-1; possibly TRBD1 for D (5 bases). V lost 7 bases, J lost 3 bases, and 9 bases lay in between. CDR1 and CDR2 (germline): MNHEY, SVGAGI. The CDR3 is 12 amino acids. The CDR3 DNA reads TGTGCCAGCATGCGGGGCGACACTGAAGCTTTCTTT. This translates into CASMRGDTEAFF.

The chain recombines TRBV4-1 with TRBJ2-1; perhaps TRBD2 as D (5 bases). This CDR3 has 16 amino acids. The V gene lost 0 bases and the J gene lost 0 bases, with 9 bases spanning the gap. Germline V gives CDR1 MGHRA, CDR2 YSYEKL. CDR3 in amino acids: CASSQEASGSYNEQFF. CDR3 coding DNA: TGCGCCAGCAGCCAAGAAGCCAGCGGCTCCTACAATGAGCAGTTCTTC.

The rearrangement links TRBV6-1 to TRBJ1-1; D call uncertain. V was pared by 7 bases and J by 5 bases, with 17 bases between. CDR3 length: 14 amino acids. Germline V CDR1 and CDR2: MNHNS, SASEGT. For the CDR3, the DNA is TGTGCCAGCAAGAGGGCGGCAGCGGGGACTGAAGCTTTCTTT. It yields the protein CASKRAAAGTEAFF.

V gene TRBV6-6 combines with J gene TRBJ2-7; unclear D gene. The germline V gene encodes CDR1 MNHNY and CDR2 SVGAGI (reference sequence). This CDR3 has 11 amino acids. V lost 4 bases and J 7 bases, leaving 8 bases between the germline ends. The CDR3 here is CASSSNGEQYV. CDR3 coding DNA: TGTGCCAGCAGTTCCAATGGGGAGCAGTACGTC.

The chain joins TRBV28 to TRBJ2-1, with D uncertain. Germline V CDR1 and CDR2: MDHEN, SYDVKM. The CDR3 consists of 12 residues. The ends were cut back, 7 bases at V and 8 bases at J, with 12 bases in the middle. This CDR3 is CASNTKGHEQFF. The CDR3 DNA reads as TGTGCCAGCAATACAAAGGGCCATGAGCAGTTCTTC.

There are a few counts of this clonotype. The chain has TRBV5-1 and TRBJ2-1, with 7 bases that match TRBD2. J lost 6 bases, V lost 1 base, and 7 bases had no gene match. The length of the CDR3 is 15 residues. Germline V lookup: CDR1 SGHRS, CDR2 YFSETQ. Here the CDR3 DNA reads TGCGCCAGCAGCTTGAAAACGGGGGGTCTCAATGAGCAGTTCTTC. Translating gives CASSLKTGGLNEQFF.